One sample yielded the 24 T cell receptor beta chains listed below, sequenced in a study of CD8 T cells in ankylosing spondylitis. Study-wide results and limits: What appeared characteristic of ankylosing spondylitis blood was a TCR beta motif of about eight highly homologous variants.

No antigen has been assigned to these receptors. Each CDR3 protein is one row after TCRdb ran MiXCR on the 5' RACE reads. In the table there are more than 400,000 distinct CDR3 sequences, over 4% of which are singletons. Source material: blood, either unsorted or a sorted T cell fraction (not recorded which). Source of these receptors: a male donor with ankylosing spondylitis.

This clonotype was seen only a few times. This chain uses TRBV18 with TRBJ2-7; 15 bases align to TRBD2. This CDR3 region has 16 residues. Germline V gene sequence: CDR1 KGHSH, CDR2 LQKENI. V lost 6 bases and J lost 5; bases outside the gene matches: 8. The CDR3 spells CASSRGLAGGSDEQYF. The DNA for the CDR3 is TGTGCCAGCTCTCGTGGACTAGCGGGAGGGAGTGACGAGCAGTACTTC.

This clonotype was detected many times. This sequence joins TRBV12-3 or TRBV12-4 and TRBJ2-2; a weak D match, TRBD2 (6 bases). The CDR3 consists of 13 residues. V lost 5 bases to trimming and J lost 6 bases, with 10 bases between them. The DNA of the CDR3 is TGTGCCAGCAGTCCTTGGGAGGCCGGGGAGCTGTTTTTT. It specifies CASSPWEAGELFF.

Only a few counts were recorded for this clonotype. The chain recombines TRBV4-2 with TRBJ2-3; maybe TRBD2 (6 bases). The CDR3 loop spans 14 amino acids. Trimming left V 4 bases short and J 5 bases short, with 13 bases between. Germline V gene data show CDR1 as LGHNA and CDR2 as YNFKEQ. The CDR3 loop reads CASSRAEGGDTQYF. CDR3 sequence (DNA): TGTGCCAGCAGCCGCGCGGAGGGTGGAGATACGCAGTATTTT.

This clonotype has ten or more counts. The rearrangement uses TRBV3-1 and TRBJ2-1; 11 bases fit TRBD2. Germline V gene data show CDR1 as LGHDT and CDR2 as YNNKEL (reference sequence). CDR3 length equals 19 residues. J gave up 4 bases and V 4 bases, and 15 bases lay outside the gene matches. CDR3 region: CASSPPPTSGSSTYNEQFF. CDR3 DNA sequence: TGTGCCAGCAGCCCACCCCCCACTAGCGGGAGTTCAACTTACAATGAGCAGTTCTTC.

This clonotype was seen at least ten times. This chain uses TRBV12-3 or TRBV12-4 with TRBJ2-7; D might be TRBD2 (7 bases). The CDR3 sequence is 14 residues long. V lost 5 bases to trimming and J lost 4 bases, with 15 bases between them. The CDR3 here is CASSPQQGGYEQYF. The CDR3 coding sequence is TGTGCCAGCAGTCCCCAACAGGGAGGGTACGAGCAGTACTTC.

This clonotype was seen ten or more times. The chain joins TRBV12-3 or TRBV12-4 to TRBJ1-1; a weak D match, TRBD1 (5 bases). The ends were cut back, 3 bases at V and 11 bases at J, with 13 bases in the middle. This CDR3 is 12 amino acids long. The CDR3 reads CASSFREGWAFF. Written as DNA, the CDR3 is TGTGCCAGCAGTTTCAGGGAGGGGTGGGCTTTCTTT.

The chain is built from TRBV18 and TRBJ1-1; 7 bases map to TRBD1. Germline CDR1 reads KGHSH; CDR2 reads LQKENI. J gave up 1 base and V 4 bases, and 3 bases lay outside the gene matches. This CDR3 has 14 amino acids. CDR3 residues: CASSQDRENTEAFF. In DNA form, the CDR3 reads TGTGCCAGCTCACAAGACAGGGAGAACACTGAAGCTTTCTTT.

The genes are TRBV6-2 or TRBV6-3 and TRBJ1-1; D is unresolved. V gave up 3 bases and J gave up 0 bases, with 8 bases separating them. The CDR3 runs 14 residues. CDR1 and CDR2 from the germline V gene are MNHEY and SVGEGT. The CDR3 sequence: CASSYNEMNTEAFF. The CDR3 coding sequence is TGTGCCAGCAGTTATAACGAAATGAACACTGAAGCTTTCTTT.

This clonotype has at least ten counts. The rearrangement links TRBV4-2 to TRBJ2-7; 10 bases are shared with TRBD2. J gave up 4 bases and V 1 base, and 7 bases lay outside the gene matches. Germline V CDR1 and CDR2: LGHNA, YNFKEQ. This CDR3 comprises 16 residues. The CDR3 loop reads CASSQVYPGLAYEQYF. CDR3 in DNA: TGTGCCAGCAGCCAAGTTTATCCGGGACTAGCGTACGAGCAGTACTTC.

This clonotype was observed many times. The chain has TRBV5-1 and TRBJ2-5; 12 nucleotides agree with TRBD2. The CDR3 is 16 amino acids. The V segment lost 3 bases and the J segment 4 bases; nucleotides outside the gene matches: 7. Germline lookup yields CDR1 SGHRS and CDR2 YFSETQ. CDR3 sequence: CASSSRLAGVRETQYF. CDR3 nucleotides: TGCGCCAGCAGCTCCCGACTAGCGGGAGTGAGAGAGACCCAGTACTTC.

V is TRBV7-9 and J is TRBJ2-5; 7 nucleotides line up with TRBD2. V gave up 5 bases and J gave up 7 bases; unmatched junction bases: 13. This CDR3 has 15 amino acids. Germline loops: CDR1 SEHNR, CDR2 FQNEAQ (reference sequence). CDR3 in DNA: TGTGCCAGCAGCCCTGTGGGGGTCCAGCGGGGGACCCAGTACTTC. The encoded protein is CASSPVGVQRGTQYF.

The genes are TRBV6-5 and TRBJ2-1; 8 bases are a match to TRBD2. The germline V gene encodes CDR1 MNHEY and CDR2 SVGAGI. Trimming at V came to 4 bases and at J to 8 bases, leaving 7 bases not matched to a gene. This CDR3 has 14 amino acids. The CDR3 bases are TGTGCCAGCAGTTTCCTATCGGGACTAGATGAGCAGTTCTTC. Its protein is CASSFLSGLDEQFF.

V and J are TRBV11-3 and TRBJ1-5; D remains unclear. The V end was cut by 1 base, the J end by 6 bases, with 10 bases between. Germline assignment: CDR1 SGHNT and CDR2 YENEEA. CDR3 size: 14 residues. As DNA, the CDR3 is TGTGCCAGCAGCTTAGCGGGCTCAGGTCAGCCCCAGCATTTT. Translation: CASSLAGSGQPQHF.

J is TRBJ2-3 and V is TRBV24-1; 7 bases line up with TRBD1. The CDR3 contains 15 residues. With V trimmed by 1 base and J by 6 bases, 6 bases remained unmatched. CDR1 and CDR2 (germline): KGHDR, SFDVKD. The CDR3 region is CATSDFEGGPDTQYF. The CDR3 DNA sequence: TGTGCCACCAGTGATTTCGAAGGGGGCCCGGATACGCAGTATTTT.

This clonotype was found a few times. The V and J genes are TRBV20-1 and TRBJ2-5; perhaps TRBD2 as D (5 bases). The CDR3 spans 14 residues. CDR1 is DFQATT and CDR2 is SNEGSKA in the germline V gene (reference sequence). Trimming shortened V by 4 bases and J by 4 bases, and 16 bases separated the two germline ends. The CDR3 loop is CSATHHEGRETQYF. CDR3 in DNA: TGCAGTGCTACCCACCACGAGGGCCGAGAGACCCAGTACTTC.

This clonotype was seen repeatedly, ten times or more. The chain employs TRBV5-1 and TRBJ1-2; 7 bases agree with TRBD1. This CDR3 has 15 amino acids. The junction had 13 bases not matched to a gene; V was cut back by 3 bases and J by 8 bases. The germline CDR1 and CDR2 sequences are SGHRS and YFSETQ. The CDR3 coding sequence is TGCGCCAGCAGCTGGGACGACAGGGCATCGGGCGGCTACACCTTC. Amino acids: CASSWDDRASGGYTF.

This clonotype was counted at least ten times. The chain combines TRBV5-1 with TRBJ1-1; 7 bases agree with TRBD1. Germline V gives CDR1 SGHRS, CDR2 YFSETQ. The CDR3 loop spans 16 amino acids. Germline trimming cut 3 bases from V and 1 base from J; bases unmatched to any gene: 9. CDR3 residues: CASSSDQGVWNTEAFF. DNA of the CDR3: TGCGCCAGCAGCTCGGACCAGGGGGTATGGAACACTGAAGCTTTCTTT.

This clonotype was counted at least ten times. The rearrangement uses TRBV20-1 and TRBJ1-5; weak D call: TRBD1 (5 bases). The length of the CDR3 is 12 residues. In germline, CDR1 is DFQATT, CDR2 SNEGSKA (reference sequence). Trimming stripped 2 bases from V and 6 bases from J, with 8 bases between. CDR3 DNA sequence: TGCAGTGCTAGACAGGGCCCTCAGCCCCAGCATTTT. Its translation is CSARQGPQPQHF.

This clonotype showed up many times. V usage is TRBV10-3 and J usage is TRBJ2-3; 8 nucleotides match TRBD2. Germline V gene sequence: CDR1 ENHRY, CDR2 SYGVKD. This CDR3 contains 14 residues. After removal of 8 bases from V and 1 base from J, the junction contained 5 bases not matched to a gene. The chain's CDR3 is CAIAVAGRTDTQYF. As DNA, the CDR3 is TGTGCCATCGCGGTAGCGGGGCGCACAGATACGCAGTATTTT.

This clonotype was recorded at least ten times. This chain connects TRBV5-1 to TRBJ2-7; 9 positions agree with TRBD2. With 4 bases clipped from V and 3 bases from J, the junction kept 8 bases outside the gene matches. Germline V lookup: CDR1 SGHRS, CDR2 YFSETQ. The CDR3 is 15 amino acids. CDR3 amino acids: CASSLTGLADYEQYF. The CDR3 bases are TGCGCCAGCAGCCTGACGGGACTAGCCGACTACGAGCAGTACTTC.

This clonotype appeared many times. The chain couples TRBV20-1 to TRBJ2-2; D possibly corresponds to TRBD2 (6 bases). Deletions cut 3 bases from V and 4 bases from J, with 12 bases between. This CDR3 has 14 amino acids. Germline V gives CDR1 DFQATT, CDR2 SNEGSKA (reference sequence). The CDR3 spells CSARTAGGTGELFF. In DNA form, the CDR3 reads TGCAGTGCTAGGACTGCCGGGGGCACCGGGGAGCTGTTTTTT.

This clonotype has only a few counts. The chain is built from TRBV4-2 and TRBJ2-7; 11 positions agree with TRBD2. The CDR3 length is 15 residues. V lost 1 base, J lost 3 bases, and 2 bases stayed unmatched. The V gene's germline CDR1 is LGHNA and CDR2 YNFKEQ. CDR3 sequence (DNA): TGTGCCAGCAGCCAAGGACTAGCGGGACTCTACGAGCAGTACTTC. This gives the protein CASSQGLAGLYEQYF.

This chain uses TRBV2 with TRBJ2-3; 7 bases align to TRBD1. This CDR3 comprises 12 residues. V lost 10 bases to trimming and J lost 4 bases; unmatched junction nucleotides: 5. Germline CDR1 SNHLY, CDR2 FYNNEI. The CDR3 here is CATDRVADTQYF. CDR3 DNA sequence: TGTGCCACCGACAGGGTCGCAGATACGCAGTATTTT.

This clonotype was seen many times. The genes are TRBV5-1 and TRBJ1-1; D uncertain. The CDR3 is made up of 14 amino acids. V was trimmed by 5 bases and J by 0 bases, leaving 11 bases between them. Looked up from germline, CDR1 is SGHRS and CDR2 is YFSETQ. CDR3 sequence: CASRGGSMNTEAFF. CDR3 nucleotides: TGCGCCAGCAGAGGTGGCAGCATGAACACTGAAGCTTTCTTT.